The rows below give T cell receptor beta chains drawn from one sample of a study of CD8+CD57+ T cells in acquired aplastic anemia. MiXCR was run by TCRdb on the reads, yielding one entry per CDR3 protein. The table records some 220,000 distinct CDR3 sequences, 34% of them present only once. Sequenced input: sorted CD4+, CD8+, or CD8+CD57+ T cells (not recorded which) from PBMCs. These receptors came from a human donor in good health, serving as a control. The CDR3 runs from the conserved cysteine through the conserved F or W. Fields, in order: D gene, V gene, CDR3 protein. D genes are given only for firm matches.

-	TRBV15	CATSSDGGIHEQFF
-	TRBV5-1	CATRPGGARETQYF
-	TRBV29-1	CSAKTGSLTDTQHF
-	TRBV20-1	CSASPLQITYEQYF
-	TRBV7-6	CASSSYSEPQHF
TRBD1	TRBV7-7	CASSLDRDEAKLFF
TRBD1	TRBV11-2	CASSLRDRNTEAFF
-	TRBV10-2	CASGENRGNTIYF
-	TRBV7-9	CASSYDIYEQYF
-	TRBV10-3	CAISESTAAEPSTYEQYF
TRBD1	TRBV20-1	CGAGRTGSVNYGYTF
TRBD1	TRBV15	CATSTRGTGASPLHF
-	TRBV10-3	CACGPGLGTDTQYF
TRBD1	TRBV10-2	CASSERTGYQETQYF
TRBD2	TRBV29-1	CSVTSGGTDTQYF
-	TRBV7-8	CASSPDISGNTIYF
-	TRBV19	CASSSIGVGDMQYF
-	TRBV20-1	CSASGGLGEKLFF
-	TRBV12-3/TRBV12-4	CASSPSAVHEQYF
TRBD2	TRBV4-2	CASSQEGGRSQETQYF
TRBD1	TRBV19	CASSAGGTANTEAFF
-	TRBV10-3	CAYRQASGNTIYF
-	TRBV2	CASFPSDSYEQYF
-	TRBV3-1	CASSQDRDQPQHF
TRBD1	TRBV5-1	CASSLTGGAETQCF
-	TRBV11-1	CASSLALPGLIGGANEKLFF
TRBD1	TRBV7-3	CASSLIKAGGIGHEQFF
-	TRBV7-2	CASSLEVGTYGYTF
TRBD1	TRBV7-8	CASSLGTGFEAFF
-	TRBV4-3	CASSQGGLVNEQFF
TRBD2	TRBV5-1	CASSQGLAGGNTDTQYF
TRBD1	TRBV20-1	CSARDRGLWSEQYF
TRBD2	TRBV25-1	CASSYGTRYNEQFF
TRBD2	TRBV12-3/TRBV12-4	CASSPGVRGGAWETQYF
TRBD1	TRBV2	CASNPGTGLSYEQYF
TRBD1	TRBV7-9	CASSHRTGNTEAFF
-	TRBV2	CASSVEGFNEQYF
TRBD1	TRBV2	CASSWDSNYGYTF
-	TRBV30	CACQGSTNEKLFF
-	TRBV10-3	CAMKREGSYEQYF
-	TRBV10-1	CASSRQPAYEQYF
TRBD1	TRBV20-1	CSALRQGHEQYF
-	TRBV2	CASLQGLSYTF
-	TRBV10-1	CASGQKGAFF
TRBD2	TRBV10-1	CASSGPGLAGNAYEQYF
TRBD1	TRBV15	CATSRAPWRQGPTDTQYF
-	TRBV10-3	CAISESGVTLTF
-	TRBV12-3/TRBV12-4	CASSLVTGYYEQYF